Below, 3 T cell receptor beta chains from the same sample are listed, as sequenced in a study of T cells in Graves' hyperthyroidism and ophthalmopathy. Using RNA transcripts as the source, TCR beta CDR3 regions were amplified. HTBI primers were the set used in a first-round RT-PCR of the TCR CDR3. One entry per CDR3 protein results from TCRdb running MiXCR on the multiplex PCR reads. The sample carries hundreds of thousands of distinct CDR3 sequences, just over 45% recorded once. Sequenced sample: peripheral blood or thyroid tissue (not recorded which). The origin of the receptors is a woman between 18 and 30 years old with Graves' hyperthyroidism.

There are many counts of this clonotype. The chain has TRBV7-9 and TRBJ2-5; D not certain. Germline CDR1 reads SEHNR; CDR2 reads FQNEAQ (reference sequence). V lost 1 base and J lost 2, with 8 bases in between. The CDR3 has 14 residues. The CDR3 spells CASSLVVRQETQYF. Here the CDR3 DNA reads TGTGCCAGCAGCTTAGTAGTCAGACAAGAGACCCAGTACTTC.

This clonotype was found many times. The rearrangement links TRBV9 to TRBJ1-2, with a tentative D call TRBD1 (6 bases). CDR3 length: 14 residues. Trimming left V 3 bases short and J 2 bases short, with 11 bases between. From germline, CDR1 is SGDLS and CDR2 YYNGEE. CDR3 region: CASSGTDRNYGYTF. CDR3 DNA: TGTGCCAGCAGCGGGACTGACAGGAACTATGGCTACACCTTC.

This clonotype was observed many times. The chain recombines TRBV7-9 with TRBJ2-7, with 7 nucleotides matching TRBD1. The CDR3 totals 14 residues. Germline trimming cut 6 bases from V and 5 bases from J; bases unmatched to any gene: 10. In germline, CDR1 is SEHNR, CDR2 FQNEAQ (reference sequence). CDR3: CASSPVTGSNEQYF. The CDR3, as DNA: TGTGCCAGCAGTCCTGTGACAGGGTCCAACGAGCAGTACTTC.